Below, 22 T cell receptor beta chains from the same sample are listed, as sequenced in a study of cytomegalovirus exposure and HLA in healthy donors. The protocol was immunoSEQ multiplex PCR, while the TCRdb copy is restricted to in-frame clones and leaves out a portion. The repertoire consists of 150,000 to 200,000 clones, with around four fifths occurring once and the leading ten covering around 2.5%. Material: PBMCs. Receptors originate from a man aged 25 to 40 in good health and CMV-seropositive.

The CDR3: CASSSRDYEQYF. For the CDR3, the DNA is TGTGCCAGCAGCTCCAGGGACTACGAGCAGTACTTC. The chain links TRBV7-9 to TRBJ2-7, with D possibly being TRBD1 (5 bases). Germline V gene sequence: CDR1 SEHNR, CDR2 FQNEAQ (reference sequence). The CDR3 spans 12 residues. Trimming removed 4 bases from V and 3 bases from J, with 7 bases in between.

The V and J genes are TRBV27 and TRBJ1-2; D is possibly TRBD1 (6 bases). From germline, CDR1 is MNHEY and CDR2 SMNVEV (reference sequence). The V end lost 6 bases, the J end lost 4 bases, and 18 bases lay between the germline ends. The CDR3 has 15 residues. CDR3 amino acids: CASSQGGTVSYGYTF. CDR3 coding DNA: TGTGCCAGCAGCCAAGGGGGTACTGTGAGCTATGGCTACACCTTC.

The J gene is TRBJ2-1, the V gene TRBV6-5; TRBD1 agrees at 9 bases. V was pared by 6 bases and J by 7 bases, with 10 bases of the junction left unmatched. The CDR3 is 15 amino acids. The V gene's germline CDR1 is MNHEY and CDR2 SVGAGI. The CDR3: CASRSGTGLLNEQFF. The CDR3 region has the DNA TGTGCCAGCAGGTCCGGGACAGGGCTCCTTAATGAGCAGTTCTTC.

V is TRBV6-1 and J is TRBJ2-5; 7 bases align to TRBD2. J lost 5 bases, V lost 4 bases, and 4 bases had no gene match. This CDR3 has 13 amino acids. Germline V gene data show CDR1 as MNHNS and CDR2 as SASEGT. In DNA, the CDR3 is TGTGCCAGCAGTGCGGCCGGGGGGGAGACCCAGTACTTC. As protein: CASSAAGGETQYF.

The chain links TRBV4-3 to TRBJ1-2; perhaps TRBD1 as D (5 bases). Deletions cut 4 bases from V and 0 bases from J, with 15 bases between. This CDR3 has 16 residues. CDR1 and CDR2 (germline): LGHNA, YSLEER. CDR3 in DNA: TGCGCCAGCAGCCGCGGACACGCGCTCTCTAACTATGGCTACACCTTC. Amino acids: CASSRGHALSNYGYTF.

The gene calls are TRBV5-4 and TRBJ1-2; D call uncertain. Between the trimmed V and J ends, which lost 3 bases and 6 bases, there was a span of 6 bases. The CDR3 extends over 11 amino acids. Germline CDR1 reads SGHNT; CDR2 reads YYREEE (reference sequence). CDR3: CASSWSNGYTF. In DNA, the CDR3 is TGTGCCAGCAGCTGGTCTAATGGCTACACCTTC.

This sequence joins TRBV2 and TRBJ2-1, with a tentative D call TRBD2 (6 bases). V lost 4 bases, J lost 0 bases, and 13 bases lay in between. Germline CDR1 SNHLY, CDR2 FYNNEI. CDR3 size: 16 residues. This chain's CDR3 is CASSVSRGGSYNEQFF. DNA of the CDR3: TGTGCCAGCAGTGTTTCGCGGGGCGGCTCCTACAATGAGCAGTTCTTC.

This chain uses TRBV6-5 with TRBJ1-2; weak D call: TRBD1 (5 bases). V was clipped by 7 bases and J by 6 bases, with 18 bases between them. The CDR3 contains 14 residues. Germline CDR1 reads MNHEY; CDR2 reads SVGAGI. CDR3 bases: TGTGCCAGCATAGCCCCGACAGTAAAAGATGGCTACACCTTC. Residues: CASIAPTVKDGYTF.

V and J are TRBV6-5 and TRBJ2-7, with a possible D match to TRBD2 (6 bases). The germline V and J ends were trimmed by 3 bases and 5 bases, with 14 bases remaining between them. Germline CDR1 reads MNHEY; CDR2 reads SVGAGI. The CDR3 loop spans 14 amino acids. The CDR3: CASSYYSGSDEQYF. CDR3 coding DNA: TGTGCCAGCAGTTATTATAGCGGTTCCGACGAGCAGTACTTC.

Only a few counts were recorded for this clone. The CDR3: CASSPSGGTEAFF. CDR3 DNA sequence: TGTGCCAGTAGTCCTTCGGGGGGAACTGAAGCTTTCTTT. This sequence joins TRBV19 and TRBJ1-1, with a weak D call TRBD1 (5 bases). Trimming took off 5 bases at V and 5 bases at J, with 12 bases between the two ends. Germline-derived CDR1 and CDR2 are LNHDA and SQIVND (reference sequence). There are 13 residues in the CDR3.

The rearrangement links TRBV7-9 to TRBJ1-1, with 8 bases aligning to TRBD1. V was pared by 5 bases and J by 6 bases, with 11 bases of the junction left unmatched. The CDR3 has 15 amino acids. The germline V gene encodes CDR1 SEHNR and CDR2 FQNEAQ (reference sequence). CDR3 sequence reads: CASSPSGRGPPEAFF. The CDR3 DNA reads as TGTGCCAGCAGCCCCTCGGGCAGGGGGCCCCCTGAAGCTTTCTTT.

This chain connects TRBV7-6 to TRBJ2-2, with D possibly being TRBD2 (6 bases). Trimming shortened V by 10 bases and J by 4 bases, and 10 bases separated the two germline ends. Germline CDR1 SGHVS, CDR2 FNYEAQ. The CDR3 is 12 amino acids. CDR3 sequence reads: CATMEGTGELFF. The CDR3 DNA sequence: TGTGCCACCATGGAGGGCACCGGGGAGCTGTTTTTT.

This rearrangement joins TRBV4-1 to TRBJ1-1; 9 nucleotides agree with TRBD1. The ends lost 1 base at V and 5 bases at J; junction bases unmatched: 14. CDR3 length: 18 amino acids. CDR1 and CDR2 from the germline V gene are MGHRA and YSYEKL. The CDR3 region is CASSQGPGQGRGWTEAFF. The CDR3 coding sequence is TGCGCCAGCAGCCAAGGCCCGGGACAGGGAAGGGGATGGACTGAAGCTTTCTTT.

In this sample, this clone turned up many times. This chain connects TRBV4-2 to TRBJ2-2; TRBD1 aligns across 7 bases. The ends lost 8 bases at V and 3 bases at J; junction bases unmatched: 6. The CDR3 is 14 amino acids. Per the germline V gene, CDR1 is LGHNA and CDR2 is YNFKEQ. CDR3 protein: CASAAGGYTGELFF. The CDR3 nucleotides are TGTGCCAGCGCGGCAGGGGGTTACACCGGGGAGCTGTTTTTT.

Here the CDR3 DNA reads TGTGCCAGCAGGGGACAGACTTTTTTGCCCCAGCATTTT. Its translation is CASRGQTFLPQHF. The rearrangement joins TRBV27 to TRBJ1-5; 7 positions agree with TRBD1. This CDR3 has 13 residues. The germline V gene has CDR1 MNHEY and CDR2 SMNVEV (reference sequence). V shed 6 bases and J 9 bases; nucleotides not matched to a gene: 8.

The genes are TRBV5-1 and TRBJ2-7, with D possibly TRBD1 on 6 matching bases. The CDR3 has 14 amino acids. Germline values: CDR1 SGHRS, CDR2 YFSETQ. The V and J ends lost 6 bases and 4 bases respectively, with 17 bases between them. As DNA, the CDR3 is TGCGCCAGCATGGTGGACAGCCTTGGATACGAGCAGTACTTC. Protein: CASMVDSLGYEQYF.

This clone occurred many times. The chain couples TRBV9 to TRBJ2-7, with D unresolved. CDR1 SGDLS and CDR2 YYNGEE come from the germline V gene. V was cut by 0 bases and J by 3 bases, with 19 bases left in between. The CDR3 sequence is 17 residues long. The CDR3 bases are TGTGCCAGCAGCGTAGCCTTCCTTGACACGACCAGCTACGAGCAGTACTTC. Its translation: CASSVAFLDTTSYEQYF.

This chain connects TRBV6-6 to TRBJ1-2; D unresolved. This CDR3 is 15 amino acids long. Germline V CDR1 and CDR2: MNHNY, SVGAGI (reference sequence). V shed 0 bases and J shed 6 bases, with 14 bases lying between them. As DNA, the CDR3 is TGTGCCAGCAGTTACTCGGAGGAGACGACAAATGGCTACACCTTC. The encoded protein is CASSYSEETTNGYTF.

The chain's CDR3 is CASSGRSREKLFF. The CDR3 DNA is TGTGCCAGCAGCGGGCGTTCTAGGGAAAAACTGTTTTTT. V gene TRBV9 combines with J gene TRBJ1-4; D remains unclear. Germline V gives CDR1 SGDLS, CDR2 YYNGEE. This CDR3 region has 13 residues. V lost 3 bases and J 8 bases, leaving 11 bases between the germline ends.

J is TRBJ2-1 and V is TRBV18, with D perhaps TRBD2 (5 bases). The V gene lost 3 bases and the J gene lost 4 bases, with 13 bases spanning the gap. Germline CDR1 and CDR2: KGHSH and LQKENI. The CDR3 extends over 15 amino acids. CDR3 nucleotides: TGTGCCAGCTCACCCCGTCGAGCGGAGTACAATGAGCAGTTCTTC. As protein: CASSPRRAEYNEQFF.

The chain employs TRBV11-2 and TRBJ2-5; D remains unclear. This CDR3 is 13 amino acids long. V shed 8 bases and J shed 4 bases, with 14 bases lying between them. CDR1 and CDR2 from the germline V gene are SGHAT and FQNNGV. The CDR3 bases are TGTGCCAGCGGAATCCGGGTGGGAGAGACCCAGTACTTC. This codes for CASGIRVGETQYF.

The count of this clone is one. The CDR3 region has the DNA TGTGCCAGCAGCCTTAACAGGGCGGCGAACACTGAAGCTTTCTTT. It specifies CASSLNRAANTEAFF. The rearrangement joins TRBV7-9 to TRBJ1-1; D possibly corresponds to TRBD1 (6 bases). Trimming removed 5 bases at V and 1 base at J, with 14 bases between. Germline V lookup: CDR1 SEHNR, CDR2 FQNEAQ (reference sequence). The CDR3 totals 15 residues.